The next 24 T cell receptor beta chains were all read from a single sample in a study of Ad26.COV2.S vaccination and SARS-CoV-2 variants. The treatment: around 19 received Ad26.COV2.S at low or high dose, single or two shots; about 5 received placebo; per-sample allocation not given. Day 63 following the first vaccine or placebo injection was when the samples were taken. Using immunoSEQ multiplex PCR, the repertoire was profiled, and TCRdb retains in-frame clones only, with some absent. The sample has about 260,000 clones, around nine tenths seen once; the top ten hold less than 3%. Sequenced here: peripheral blood, sampled in a trial of Ad26.COV2.S vaccine versus placebo. These receptors came from a person aged 18-65 years who received the Ad26.COV2.S COVID-19 vaccine or a placebo.

This chain uses TRBV6-5 with TRBJ2-1; the D call may be TRBD1 or TRBD2 (6 bases each). CDR1 and CDR2 (germline): MNHEY, SVGAGI. The V end was cut by 5 bases, the J end by 5 bases, with 10 bases between. The CDR3 is 13 amino acids. CDR3 sequence reads: CASSRGDNNEQFF. CDR3 DNA: TGTGCCAGCAGTAGGGGGGACAACAATGAGCAGTTCTTC.

This clone was detected many times. CDR3 DNA: TGTGCCAGCAGCAGACAGCCTCTCTCTGGAAACACCATATATTTT. Protein sequence: CASSRQPLSGNTIYF. The chain recombines TRBV7-8 with TRBJ1-3; the D gene is possibly TRBD1 (5 bases). V was trimmed by 5 bases and J by 0 bases, leaving 11 bases between them. Germline CDR1 reads SGHVS; CDR2 reads FQNEAQ. CDR3 length: 15 amino acids.

This clone occurred once. The genes are TRBV10-3 and TRBJ2-1; D is uncertain. Trimming removed 4 bases at V and 0 bases at J, with 10 bases between. This CDR3 has 15 residues. Germline V gene data show CDR1 as ENHRY and CDR2 as SYGVKD. DNA for the CDR3: TGTGCCATCAGTGCGCGATCAAGCTCCTACAATGAGCAGTTCTTC. Amino acids: CAISARSSSYNEQFF.

The gene calls are TRBV27 and TRBJ2-2; no clear D gene. Per the germline V gene, CDR1 is MNHEY and CDR2 is SMNVEV (reference sequence). V shed 7 bases and J shed 0 bases, with 18 bases lying between them. This CDR3 region has 17 residues. The CDR3 nucleotides are TGTGCCAGCACCCTAAGGGCTCTCCCCGCGAACACCGGGGAGCTGTTTTTT. This sequence encodes CASTLRALPANTGELFF.

This rearrangement joins TRBV6-2 or TRBV6-3 to TRBJ1-2; 7 nucleotides match TRBD1. CDR3 length: 13 residues. The J segment lost 8 bases and the V segment lost 6 bases, leaving 9 bases of the junction unmatched. The germline V gene has CDR1 MNHEY and CDR2 SVGEGT. The CDR3 region is CASSVGRQGGYTF. As DNA, the CDR3 is TGTGCCAGCAGCGTTGGCCGACAGGGAGGCTACACCTTC.

The chain carries TRBV9 and TRBJ2-2; no clear D. The V and J ends lost 3 bases and 10 bases respectively, with 16 bases between them. The CDR3 contains 14 residues. CDR1 is SGDLS, CDR2 YYNGEE, per germline. DNA for the CDR3: TGTGCCAGCAGCGCCCAATACGCCCCTGAGGAGCTGTTTTTT. Translation: CASSAQYAPEELFF.

The chain links TRBV5-1 to TRBJ1-1, with no clear D. From germline, CDR1 is SGHRS and CDR2 YFSETQ. With 5 bases removed from V and 0 bases from J, the gap between germline ends came to 8 bases. The CDR3 extends over 13 amino acids. The CDR3 loop is CASSYDLNTEAFF. The CDR3 DNA reads TGCGCCAGCAGTTACGATCTGAACACTGAAGCTTTCTTT.

The V call is TRBV30, the J call TRBJ2-3; D may be TRBD1 (5 bases). Per the germline V gene, CDR1 is GTSNPN and CDR2 is SVGIG (reference sequence). Trimming left V 2 bases short and J 5 bases short, with 14 bases between. The CDR3 runs to 14 residues. The CDR3 loop reads CAWSRGRRVDTQYF. The CDR3 DNA is TGTGCCTGGAGTAGGGGTAGGAGAGTAGATACGCAGTATTTT.

The chain couples TRBV10-3 to TRBJ2-1, with 13 bases aligning to TRBD2. The germline CDR1 and CDR2 sequences are ENHRY and SYGVKD. CDR3 length: 16 amino acids. V was clipped by 6 bases and J by 7 bases; unmatched bases: 9. The CDR3 region is CAIRERTSGGSNEQFF. Written as DNA, the CDR3 is TGTGCCATCAGGGAGCGGACTAGCGGGGGATCAAATGAGCAGTTCTTC.

The V and J genes are TRBV6-2 or TRBV6-3 and TRBJ2-3, with D perhaps matching TRBD1 (5 bases). CDR1 and CDR2 (germline): MNHEY, SVGEGT. CDR3 length: 16 amino acids. Deletions cut 5 bases from V and 0 bases from J, with 15 bases between. This CDR3 is CASSLRQIGSTDTQYF. CDR3 coding DNA: TGTGCCAGCAGTCTAAGACAGATTGGGAGCACAGATACGCAGTATTTT.

The gene calls are TRBV19 and TRBJ2-3; the match to TRBD1 covers 11 bases. Germline values: CDR1 LNHDA, CDR2 SQIVND (reference sequence). Trimming took 5 bases from V and 4 from J; bases not matched to a gene: 11. CDR3 length equals 17 residues. DNA for the CDR3: TGTGCCAGTAGTCCAAGGGACAGGGGGAGTGGGGCAGATACGCAGTATTTT. Protein sequence: CASSPRDRGSGADTQYF.

The V call is TRBV29-1, the J call TRBJ2-3; possibly TRBD2 for D (7 bases). CDR1 and CDR2 (germline): SQVTM, ANQGSEA. The CDR3 sequence is 15 residues long. Trimming stripped 2 bases from V and 8 bases from J, with 20 bases between. The chain's CDR3 is CSVEPHGGGQRTQYF. In nucleotides, the CDR3 is TGCAGCGTTGAACCGCATGGCGGGGGCCAACGTACGCAGTATTTT.

The rearrangement joins TRBV7-3 to TRBJ2-2; D assignment may be TRBD1 or TRBD2 (5 bases each). The V and J ends lost 4 bases and 4 bases respectively, with 10 bases between them. CDR1 and CDR2 from the germline V gene are SGHTA and FQGTGA. This CDR3 is 14 amino acids long. Here the CDR3 DNA reads TGTGCCAGCAGCTCGGGGCCGCTCACCGGGGAGCTGTTTTTT. Its protein is CASSSGPLTGELFF.

V and J are TRBV11-3 and TRBJ2-3; 13 bases align to TRBD2. With 5 bases clipped from V and 4 bases from J, the junction kept 6 bases outside the gene matches. CDR3 size: 16 residues. In germline, CDR1 is SGHNT, CDR2 YENEEA. The CDR3 here is CASSQRLAGGSDTQYF. The CDR3 bases are TGTGCCAGCAGCCAGCGACTAGCGGGGGGATCAGATACGCAGTATTTT. The full variable domain, in which reference TRBV11-3 and TRBJ2-3 provide the parts outside the CDR3, is EAGVVQSPRYKIIEKKQPVAFWCNPISGHNTLYWYLQNLGQGPELLIRYENEEAVDDSQLPKDRFSAERLKGVDSTLKIQPAELGDSAVYLCASSQRLAGGSDTQYFGPGTRLTVL.

Regarding this clone: In the same sample, other DNA sequences code for this CDR3. The chain joins TRBV7-2 to TRBJ2-3; D uncertain. V lost 5 bases and J 0 bases, leaving 6 bases between the germline ends. The CDR3 is 13 residues long. In germline, CDR1 is SGHTA, CDR2 FQGNSA. CDR3 sequence reads: CASSPGSTDTQYF. The CDR3 coding sequence is TGTGCCAGCAGCCCCGGGAGCACAGATACGCAGTATTTT.

This chain connects TRBV6-1 to TRBJ2-5; the D gene could be TRBD1 or TRBD2 (5 bases each). V was shortened by 2 bases and J by 1 base, with 8 bases between the two germline ends. The CDR3 runs to 14 residues. Germline CDR1 reads MNHNS; CDR2 reads SASEGT. The CDR3 is CASSEPGPQETQYF. The CDR3, as DNA: TGTGCCAGCAGTGAACCGGGACCCCAAGAGACCCAGTACTTC.

The V and J genes are TRBV29-1 and TRBJ2-6; TRBD1 agrees at 8 bases. The germline V gene encodes CDR1 SQVTM and CDR2 ANQGSEA. The CDR3 loop spans 17 amino acids. The V segment lost 3 bases and the J segment 0 bases; nucleotides outside the gene matches: 7. In DNA, the CDR3 is TGCAGCGTTGACCTCGGACAGGGCGTCTCTGGGGCCAACGTCCTGACTTTC. This translates into CSVDLGQGVSGANVLTF.

The chain uses TRBV3-1 (or the pseudogene TRBV3-2) and TRBJ1-2, with 8 bases that match TRBD1. Per germline, CDR1 LGHDT and CDR2 YNNKEL (reference sequence). The length of the CDR3 is 14 residues. V shed 6 bases, J shed 0 bases, and the junction held 3 bases outside the gene matches. CDR3 nucleotide sequence: TGTGCCAGCAGATCGGACAGGGCTAACTATGGCTACACCTTC. Protein product: CASRSDRANYGYTF.

V gene TRBV7-2 combines with J gene TRBJ2-5; D uncertain. The CDR3 spans 13 residues. Germline lookup yields CDR1 SGHTA and CDR2 FQGNSA. Trimming removed 1 base from V and 4 bases from J, with 7 bases in between. This chain's CDR3 is CASSLVYTETQYF. The CDR3 bases are TGTGCCAGCAGCTTAGTGTACACAGAGACCCAGTACTTC.

V gene TRBV9 combines with J gene TRBJ1-2; D might be TRBD1 (6 bases). Per the germline V gene, CDR1 is SGDLS and CDR2 is YYNGEE. The CDR3 covers 16 residues. The ends were cut back, 4 bases at V and 1 base at J, with 17 bases in the middle. In DNA, the CDR3 is TGTGCCAGCAGCTTAGGACAGCGATCCTTTAACTATGGCTACACCTTC. As protein: CASSLGQRSFNYGYTF. Based on the CDR3 plus reference TRBV9 and TRBJ1-2, the full variable domain is DSGVTQTPKHLITATGQRVTLRCSPRSGDLSVYWYQQSLDQGLQFLIQYYNGEERAKGNILERFSAQQFPDLHSELNLSSLELGDSALYFCASSLGQRSFNYGYTFGSGTRLTVV.

The chain carries TRBV5-6 and TRBJ2-1, with D possibly being TRBD1 or TRBD2 (5 bases each). V gave up 4 bases and J gave up 4 bases, with 12 bases separating them. Per germline, CDR1 SGHDT and CDR2 YYEEEE. The CDR3 is made up of 14 amino acids. The CDR3 DNA reads TGTGCCAGCAGCCCGGCGAGGGGATACAATGAGCAGTTCTTC. Protein: CASSPARGYNEQFF.

The CDR3 is CASSRPGLGPNSPLHF. CDR3 in DNA: TGTGCCAGCAGCCGCCCCGGGCTCGGCCCTAATTCACCCCTCCACTTT. The chain recombines TRBV7-2 with TRBJ1-6; D is unclear. V gave up 5 bases and J gave up 6 bases, with 17 bases separating them. From germline, CDR1 is SGHTA and CDR2 FQGNSA. The CDR3 consists of 16 residues.

The chain is built from TRBV30 and TRBJ1-5; 9 positions agree with TRBD1. Trimming took 3 bases from V and 7 from J; bases not matched to a gene: 16. Germline lookup yields CDR1 GTSNPN and CDR2 SVGIG (reference sequence). CDR3 length: 17 amino acids. CDR3 sequence reads: CAWSRIKTGGGGQPQHF. The CDR3 nucleotides are TGTGCCTGGAGCCGGATTAAAACAGGGGGCGGAGGACAGCCCCAGCATTTT.

V is TRBV3-1 (or the pseudogene TRBV3-2) and J is TRBJ2-5; D is undetermined. The CDR3 runs 12 residues. Trimming took 4 bases from V and 5 from J, leaving 8 bases between them. CDR1 is LGHDT and CDR2 is YNNKEL in the germline V gene (reference sequence). The CDR3 spells CASSPLGETQYF. For the CDR3, the DNA is TGTGCCAGCAGCCCCCTGGGGGAGACCCAGTACTTC.